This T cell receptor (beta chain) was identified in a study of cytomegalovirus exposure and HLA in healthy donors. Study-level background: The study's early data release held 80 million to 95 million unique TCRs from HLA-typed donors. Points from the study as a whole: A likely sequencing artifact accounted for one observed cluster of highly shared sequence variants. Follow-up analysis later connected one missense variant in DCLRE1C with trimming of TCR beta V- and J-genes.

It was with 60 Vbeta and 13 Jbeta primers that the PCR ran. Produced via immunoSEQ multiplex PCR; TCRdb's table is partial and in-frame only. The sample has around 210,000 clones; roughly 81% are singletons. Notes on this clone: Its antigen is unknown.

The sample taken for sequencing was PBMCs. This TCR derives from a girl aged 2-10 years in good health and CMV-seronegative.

The CDR3, as DNA: TGTGCCAGTAGTATGCGGACAGACTCCTACGAGCAGTACTTC. It encodes CASSMRTDSYEQYF. The chain links TRBV19 to TRBJ2-7, with D perhaps matching TRBD1 (6 bases). CDR1 and CDR2 (germline): LNHDA, SQIVND (reference sequence). Trimming removed 3 bases at V and 0 bases at J, with 9 bases between. This CDR3 is built from 14 residues. The full variable domain, completed using reference TRBV19 and TRBJ2-7, is DGGITQSPKYLFRKEGQNVTLSCEQNLNHDAMYWYRQDPGQGLRLIYYSQIVNDFQKGDIAEGYSVSREKKESFPLTVTSAQKNPTAFYLCASSMRTDSYEQYFGPGTRLTVT.